One sample yielded the 24 T cell receptor beta chains listed below, sequenced in a study of T cell responses to AZD1222 COVID-19 vaccine. Sequenced by immunoSEQ multiplex PCR; TCRdb stores in-frame clones only, minus some. The sample holds about 100,000 clones, 65% to 90% seen once. This material consisted of peripheral blood, taken on day 0 of AZD1222 vaccination. The source of these receptors is an adult in good health.

V gene TRBV27 combines with J gene TRBJ1-1; D gene unclear. CDR1 is MNHEY, CDR2 SMNVEV, per germline (reference sequence). This CDR3 contains 14 residues. Trimming shortened V by 2 bases and J by 0 bases, and 7 bases separated the two germline ends. CDR3 nucleotides: TGTGCCAGCAGTTTACGGTCCTTGAACACTGAAGCTTTCTTT. Its translation: CASSLRSLNTEAFF.

This chain links TRBV7-9 with TRBJ1-2; D is perhaps TRBD1 (5 bases). CDR3 length: 16 residues. Germline V CDR1 and CDR2: SEHNR, FQNEAQ (reference sequence). Trimming took 5 bases from V and 4 from J, leaving 20 bases between them. In DNA form, the CDR3 reads TGTGCCAGCAGCAGACCCGGCAGGGCGACTACCTATGGCTACACCTTC. This gives the protein CASSRPGRATTYGYTF.

The chain has TRBV24-1 and TRBJ2-1; D not resolved. The CDR3 is 14 amino acids. Germline lookup yields CDR1 KGHDR and CDR2 SFDVKD. Trimming pared 5 bases from V and 7 bases from J, leaving 14 bases between. The CDR3 DNA reads as TGTGCCACCAGTGCCGACACAAATCGGAATGAGCAGTTCTTC. It specifies CATSADTNRNEQFF.

This clone showed up just once. V usage is TRBV19 and J usage is TRBJ2-3; no definite D call. Germline CDR1 and CDR2: LNHDA and SQIVND (reference sequence). V lost 7 bases and J lost 8, with 13 bases in between. This CDR3 contains 12 residues. The CDR3 region is CASNPRLGTQYF. The CDR3 DNA sequence: TGTGCCAGTAATCCCCGCTTGGGTACGCAGTATTTT.

The V call is TRBV10-3, the J call TRBJ2-3; D is unresolved. Germline lookup yields CDR1 ENHRY and CDR2 SYGVKD. The V end lost 10 bases, the J end lost 6 bases, and 17 bases lay between the germline ends. CDR3 length: 13 residues. For the CDR3, the DNA is TGTGCCACCTCAACCCTGACGGTTGATACGCAGTATTTT. As protein: CATSTLTVDTQYF.

The J gene is TRBJ1-6, the V gene TRBV5-4, with 9 bases fitting TRBD1. Germline CDR1 reads SGHNT; CDR2 reads YYREEE (reference sequence). This CDR3 region has 15 residues. Trimming took 4 bases from V and 8 from J; bases not matched to a gene: 7. The CDR3 reads CASSGDRAGDSPLHF. The CDR3 DNA reads as TGTGCCAGCAGCGGGGACAGGGCCGGCGATTCACCCCTCCACTTT.

The V and J genes are TRBV4-2 and TRBJ1-5, with 8 positions matching TRBD1. Unmatched junction bases numbered 3, after V lost 2 bases and J lost 3 bases. The germline V gene has CDR1 LGHNA and CDR2 YNFKEQ. The CDR3 is 15 amino acids. The CDR3, as DNA: TGTGCCAGCAGCCAACGGGGACAGGACAATCAGCCCCAGCATTTT. It yields the protein CASSQRGQDNQPQHF.

The V call is TRBV5-4, the J call TRBJ2-5; 8 nucleotides agree with TRBD2. The length of the CDR3 is 16 residues. The V gene's germline CDR1 is SGHNT and CDR2 YYREEE (reference sequence). V lost 3 bases and J lost 4; bases outside the gene matches: 11. This CDR3 reads CASSSMSGGALETQYF. CDR3 sequence (DNA): TGTGCCAGCAGCTCGATGTCCGGGGGGGCCTTAGAGACCCAGTACTTC.

V gene TRBV6-2 or TRBV6-3 combines with J gene TRBJ1-1; perhaps TRBD1 as D (5 bases). Germline values: CDR1 MNHEY, CDR2 SVGEGT. This CDR3 has 13 residues. Trimming shortened V by 0 bases and J by 5 bases, and 7 bases separated the two germline ends. Here the CDR3 DNA reads TGTGCCAGCAGTTACTCAGGGGCGACTGAAGCTTTCTTT. The encoded protein is CASSYSGATEAFF.

The V gene is TRBV21-1, the J gene TRBJ1-5. TRBV21-1 is noted as a pseudogene. The CDR3 loop spans 18 amino acids. The CDR3 DNA reads as TGTGCCAGCAGCACCAACCCCACAAGCCCGGGGAGCAATCAGCCCCAGCATTTT. The encoded protein is CASSTNPTSPGSNQPQHF.

The chain employs TRBV9 and TRBJ2-3, with D unclear. CDR1 is SGDLS, CDR2 YYNGEE, per germline. CDR3 length: 13 amino acids. V shed 6 bases and J shed 2 bases, with 10 bases lying between them. As DNA, the CDR3 is TGTGCCAGCACCCGGTCTTTCACAGATACGCAGTATTTT. Its protein product is CASTRSFTDTQYF.

J is TRBJ1-5 and V is TRBV11-2; 7 bases match TRBD1. The CDR3 sequence is 15 residues long. V gave up 1 base and J gave up 1 base; unmatched junction bases: 1. Germline V gene sequence: CDR1 SGHAT, CDR2 FQNNGV. The CDR3 is CASSLATGSNQPQHF. CDR3 coding DNA: TGTGCCAGCAGCTTAGCGACAGGGAGCAATCAGCCCCAGCATTTT.

The V call is TRBV6-5, the J call TRBJ1-5, with TRBD1 matching over 8 bases. Trimming removed 7 bases from V and 4 bases from J; junction bases left unmatched: 9. The CDR3 is made up of 15 amino acids. The V gene's germline CDR1 is MNHEY and CDR2 SVGAGI. The CDR3 DNA reads as TGTGCCAGCAACCCAGGACAGGGCTTTAATCAGCCCCAGCATTTT. As protein: CASNPGQGFNQPQHF.

J is TRBJ1-5 and V is TRBV19; the match to TRBD1 covers 9 bases. The CDR3 has 16 residues. V dropped 2 bases and J dropped 7; count of bases not matched to a gene: 9. The germline gives CDR1 LNHDA, CDR2 SQIVND (reference sequence). This CDR3 is CASSIRGGQGGQPQHF. DNA for the CDR3: TGTGCCAGTAGTATAAGGGGGGGACAGGGAGGACAGCCCCAGCATTTT.

The rearrangement links TRBV12-3 or TRBV12-4 to TRBJ2-5; maybe TRBD2 (5 bases). The CDR3 runs to 13 residues. Deletions cut 5 bases from V and 5 bases from J, with 12 bases between. The CDR3 bases are TGTGCCAGCAGTCCCGACTATCGGGAGACCCAGTACTTC. Its translation: CASSPDYRETQYF.

The V call is TRBV19, the J call TRBJ2-5, with D uncertain. The CDR3 sequence is 12 residues long. Trimming took off 3 bases at V and 5 bases at J, with 7 bases between the two ends. CDR1 and CDR2 from the germline V gene are LNHDA and SQIVND (reference sequence). The DNA of the CDR3 is TGTGCCAGTAGTATGGGCCGGGAGACCCAGTACTTC. It translates to CASSMGRETQYF.

The rearrangement joins TRBV2 to TRBJ1-1, with 10 bases aligning to TRBD1. V was pared by 1 base and J by 7 bases, with 6 bases of the junction left unmatched. The germline CDR1 and CDR2 sequences are SNHLY and FYNNEI. The CDR3 consists of 15 residues. DNA of the CDR3: TGTGCCAGCAGTGAAGTCGGGACAGGGGTAGATGAAGCTTTCTTT. Protein product: CASSEVGTGVDEAFF.

The genes are TRBV5-3 and TRBJ1-1; 8 nucleotides agree with TRBD1. TRBV5-3 counts as an open reading frame of uncertain function. V shed 1 base, J shed 1 base, and the junction held 9 bases outside the gene matches. This CDR3 is 17 amino acids long. In DNA, the CDR3 is TGTGCCAGAAGCTTGAGGGGGACAGGCTCAAGGAACACTGAAGCTTTCTTT. Its protein product is CARSLRGTGSRNTEAFF.

This clone was picked up many times. The chain uses TRBV30 and TRBJ1-4; 12 positions agree with TRBD1. This CDR3 is built from 19 residues. The V segment lost 5 bases and the J segment 4 bases; nucleotides outside the gene matches: 17. Germline loops: CDR1 GTSNPN, CDR2 SVGIG (reference sequence). The CDR3 here is CAWGRSPGQGATYNEKLFF. DNA for the CDR3: TGTGCCTGGGGTCGCTCCCCGGGACAGGGGGCGACCTATAATGAAAAACTGTTTTTT.

The chain joins TRBV5-1 to TRBJ2-2; no definite D call. Germline CDR1 and CDR2: SGHRS and YFSETQ. The V gene lost 2 bases and the J gene lost 6 bases, with 8 bases spanning the gap. The CDR3 length is 13 residues. The CDR3 region has the DNA TGCGCCAGCAGCTTCGATGGGGCCGGGGAGCTGTTTTTT. Its translation: CASSFDGAGELFF.

The chain employs TRBV7-9 and TRBJ1-1; 9 bases map to TRBD1. This CDR3 is built from 13 residues. The germline V gene encodes CDR1 SEHNR and CDR2 FQNEAQ (reference sequence). Trimming removed 6 bases from V and 4 bases from J; junction bases left unmatched: 3. DNA for the CDR3: TGTGCCAGCAGACCGACAGGGGGCACTGAAGCTTTCTTT. It translates to CASRPTGGTEAFF.

V usage is TRBV6-2 or TRBV6-3 and J usage is TRBJ1-5; the D is unclear. This CDR3 comprises 15 residues. Germline assignment: CDR1 MNHEY and CDR2 SVGEGT. V lost 3 bases, J lost 1 base, and 10 bases lay in between. The CDR3 bases are TGTGCCAGCAGTTATCTTGGAGGGAGCAATCAGCCCCAGCATTTT. Its protein is CASSYLGGSNQPQHF.

The J gene is TRBJ2-7, the V gene TRBV27; 10 bases align to TRBD1. J gave up 2 bases and V 0 bases, and 13 bases lay outside the gene matches. CDR3 size: 19 residues. Germline V lookup: CDR1 MNHEY, CDR2 SMNVEV (reference sequence). In DNA, the CDR3 is TGTGCCAGCAGTTTATCGGGGGACAGGGGCGCCGCTTCCCCCTACGAGCAGTACTTC. It is translated as CASSLSGDRGAASPYEQYF.

The J gene is TRBJ1-6, the V gene TRBV6-5, with a tentative D call TRBD1 (6 bases). This CDR3 has 13 amino acids. Trimming shortened V by 11 bases and J by 5 bases, and 13 bases separated the two germline ends. Germline values: CDR1 MNHEY, CDR2 SVGAGI. The CDR3 sequence: CASRTANNSPLHF. The CDR3 region has the DNA TGTGCCTCTAGGACAGCTAATAATTCACCCCTCCACTTT.